This T cell receptor beta chain was documented in a study of T cells in Graves' hyperthyroidism and ophthalmopathy. V was trimmed by 5 bases and J by 8 bases, leaving 12 bases between them. CDR3 length: 12 residues. CDR1 is SNHLY and CDR2 is FYNNEI in the germline V gene. This clonotype was seen ten or more times. Template material for amplifying TCR beta CDR3 regions consisted of RNA transcripts. The HTBI primer set drove a first-round RT-PCR of the TCR CDR3. In TCRdb, the multiplex PCR reads were re-called with MiXCR into one record per CDR3 protein. The profile covers roughly 640,000 distinct CDR3 sequences, with around 15% appearing a single time and about 3.5% taken by the ten largest.

The receptor was derived from a middle-aged woman with Graves' ophthalmopathy. Sample: blood. This chain uses TRBV2 with TRBJ1-1, with D possibly being TRBD1 (5 bases). This chain's CDR3 is CASSRGRFEAFF. The CDR3 region has the DNA TGTGCCAGCAGTCGGGGACGTTTCGAAGCTTTCTTT. Using reference TRBV2 and TRBJ1-1 for the parts outside the CDR3, the full variable domain is EPEVTQTPSHQVTQMGQEVILRCVPISNHLYFYWYRQILGQKVEFLVSFYNNEISEKSEIFDDQFSVERPDGSNFTLKIRSTKLEDSAMYFCASSRGRFEAFFGQGTRLTVV.